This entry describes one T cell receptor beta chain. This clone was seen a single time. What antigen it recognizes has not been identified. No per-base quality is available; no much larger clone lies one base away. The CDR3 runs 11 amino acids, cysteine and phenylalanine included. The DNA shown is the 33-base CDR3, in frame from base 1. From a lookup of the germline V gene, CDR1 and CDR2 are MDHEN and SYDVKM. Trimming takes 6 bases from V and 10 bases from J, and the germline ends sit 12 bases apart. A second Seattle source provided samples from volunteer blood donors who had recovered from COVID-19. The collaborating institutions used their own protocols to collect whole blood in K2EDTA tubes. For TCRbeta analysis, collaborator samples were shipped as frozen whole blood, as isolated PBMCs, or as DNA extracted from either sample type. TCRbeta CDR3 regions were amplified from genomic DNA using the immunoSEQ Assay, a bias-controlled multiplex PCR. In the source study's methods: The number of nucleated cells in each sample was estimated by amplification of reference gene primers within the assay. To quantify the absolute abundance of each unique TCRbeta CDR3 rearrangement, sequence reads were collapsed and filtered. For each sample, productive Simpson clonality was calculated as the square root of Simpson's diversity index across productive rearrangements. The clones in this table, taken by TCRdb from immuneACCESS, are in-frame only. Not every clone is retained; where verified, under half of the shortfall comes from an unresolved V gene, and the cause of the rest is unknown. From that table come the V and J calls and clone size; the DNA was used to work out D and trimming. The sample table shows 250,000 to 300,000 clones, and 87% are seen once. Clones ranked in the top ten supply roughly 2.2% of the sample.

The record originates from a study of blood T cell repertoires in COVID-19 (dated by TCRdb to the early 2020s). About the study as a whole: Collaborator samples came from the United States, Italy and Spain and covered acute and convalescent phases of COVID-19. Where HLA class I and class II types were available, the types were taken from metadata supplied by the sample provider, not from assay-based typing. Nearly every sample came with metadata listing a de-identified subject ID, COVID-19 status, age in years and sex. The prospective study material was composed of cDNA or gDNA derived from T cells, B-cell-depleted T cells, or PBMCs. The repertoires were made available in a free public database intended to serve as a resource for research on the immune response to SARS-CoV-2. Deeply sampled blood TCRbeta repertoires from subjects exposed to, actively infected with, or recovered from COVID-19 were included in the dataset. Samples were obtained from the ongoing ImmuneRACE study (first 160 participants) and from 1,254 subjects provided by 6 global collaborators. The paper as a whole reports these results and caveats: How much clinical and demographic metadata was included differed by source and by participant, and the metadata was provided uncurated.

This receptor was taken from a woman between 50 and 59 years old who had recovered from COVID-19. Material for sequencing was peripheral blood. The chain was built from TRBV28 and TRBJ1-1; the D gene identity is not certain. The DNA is TGTGCCAGCAGCGATGGCAGGATAGCTTTCTTT. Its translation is CASSDGRIAFF.